One sample yielded the 18 T cell receptor beta chains listed below, sequenced in a study of blood T cells in healthy people across ages (dated by TCRdb to between 2015 and 2016). The library relied on 5' RACE. The sequencing machine was an Illumina HiSeq 2500. A second PCR of roughly 7 to 11 cycles was performed with a sample-barcoded 5' primer and a J-beta primer mix. TCRdb trimmed the raw reads at Q25, called clones with MiXCR and kept productive beta chains. One record per CDR3 amino acid sequence lists the most common genes and DNA. This sample lists roughly 680,000 distinct CDR3 sequences; approximately 21% were detected once. Under 4% of the sample lies in the top ten. What was sequenced was blood. The receptors derive from a man in his sixties or seventies in good health.

The CDR3 sequence is CSAPSSGSSYNEQFF. The CDR3 bases are TGCAGTGCGCCGAGCAGCGGCAGCTCCTACAATGAGCAGTTCTTC. The V and J genes are TRBV20-1 and TRBJ2-1; tentatively, D is TRBD2 (5 bases). CDR1 and CDR2 (germline): DFQATT, SNEGSKA (reference sequence). The length of the CDR3 is 15 residues. Trimming removed 6 bases from V and 0 bases from J, with 15 bases in between.

The sample holds a few counts of this clonotype. This rearrangement joins TRBV4-3 to TRBJ1-2, with TRBD1 as a possible D gene (5 bases). From germline, CDR1 is LGHNA and CDR2 YSLEER. V dropped 0 bases and J dropped 4 bases, with 9 bases sitting between them. CDR3 length equals 14 residues. The CDR3 loop is CASSQDGAFYGYTF. CDR3 sequence (DNA): TGCGCCAGCAGCCAAGATGGGGCGTTCTATGGCTACACCTTC.

This clonotype was seen more than once but under ten times. This chain uses TRBV18 with TRBJ1-4; D unclear. The V and J ends lost 8 bases and 3 bases respectively, with 13 bases between them. Germline V gene lookup returns CDR1 KGHSH and CDR2 LQKENI. The CDR3 is 14 amino acids. CDR3 amino acids: CASRASWANEKLFF. The CDR3 DNA reads TGTGCCAGCCGAGCTTCTTGGGCTAATGAAAAACTGTTTTTT.

The V gene is TRBV20-1, the J gene TRBJ2-3; 8 bases align to TRBD2. The CDR3 length is 14 residues. Looked up from germline, CDR1 is DFQATT and CDR2 is SNEGSKA (reference sequence). J gave up 6 bases and V 1 base, and 6 bases lay outside the gene matches. CDR3 DNA: TGCAGTGCTAGAGGTAGCGGGAACAGTGATACGCAGTATTTT. Translation gives CSARGSGNSDTQYF.

V gene TRBV3-1 combines with J gene TRBJ2-7, with 7 bases identical to TRBD2. The V and J ends lost 3 bases and 4 bases, in that order; junction bases with no gene match: 9. This CDR3 spans 15 amino acids. Looked up from germline, CDR1 is LGHDT and CDR2 is YNNKEL (reference sequence). The chain's CDR3 is CASSQGGLSPYEQYF. Written as DNA, the CDR3 is TGTGCCAGCAGCCAGGGAGGGCTATCCCCATACGAGCAGTACTTC.

This chain joins TRBV6-5 and TRBJ2-2; 7 bases match TRBD1. The CDR3 is 16 amino acids. CDR1 and CDR2 from the germline V gene are MNHEY and SVGAGI. Trimming cost V 2 bases and J 4 bases; bases outside gene matches: 7. The CDR3 bases are TGTGCCAGCAGTTACCAGGGACAGATACCCACCGGGGAGCTGTTTTTT. Translated, it gives CASSYQGQIPTGELFF.

This sequence joins TRBV7-6 and TRBJ2-1, with unresolved D. The tail of the sequence fits TRBJ2-7 better, so the J call may be wrong. Germline CDR1 SGHVS, CDR2 FNYEAQ. This CDR3 is built from 13 residues. This CDR3 is CASSTSFSYEQYF. The CDR3 DNA is TGTGCCAGCAGCACCTCGTTCTCCTACGAGCAGTACTTC.

This clonotype was observed a handful of times. V gene TRBV7-2 combines with J gene TRBJ2-3, with TRBD1 matching 9 bases. From germline, CDR1 is SGHTA and CDR2 FQGNSA. The CDR3 length is 16 residues. The junction had 5 bases not matched to a gene; V was cut back by 2 bases and J by 2 bases. CDR3 sequence: CASSLFGTGFTDTQYF. The CDR3 DNA reads as TGTGCCAGCAGCTTATTTGGGACAGGGTTCACAGATACGCAGTATTTT.

The chain is built from TRBV7-2 and TRBJ2-1; possibly TRBD1 or TRBD2 for D (6 bases each). V shed 5 bases and J shed 5 bases, with 16 bases lying between them. CDR3 length: 15 residues. CDR1 and CDR2 (germline): SGHTA, FQGNSA. The CDR3 reads CASSIRGQPHNEQFF. CDR3 nucleotides: TGTGCCAGCAGCATACGGGGGCAGCCACACAATGAGCAGTTCTTC.

This clonotype was detected a few times. This chain uses TRBV5-6 with TRBJ2-3; tentative D call: TRBD1 (6 bases). V was shortened by 2 bases and J by 5 bases, with 12 bases between the two germline ends. Germline V CDR1 and CDR2: SGHDT, YYEEEE. The CDR3 totals 14 residues. Here the CDR3 reads CASSFRTVEDTQYF. The CDR3 nucleotides are TGTGCCAGCAGCTTCCGGACAGTGGAAGATACGCAGTATTTT.

The chain links TRBV4-1 to TRBJ2-5, with 14 nucleotides matching TRBD2. The CDR3 runs to 16 residues. CDR1 MGHRA and CDR2 YSYEKL come from the germline V gene. V shed 0 bases, J shed 3 bases, and the junction held 0 bases outside the gene matches. The CDR3: CASSQEGLAGEETQYF. Here the CDR3 DNA reads TGCGCCAGCAGCCAAGAGGGACTAGCGGGAGAAGAGACCCAGTACTTC.

CDR3 residues: CASSDSIGGSVDTQYF. The CDR3 nucleotides are TGTGCCAGCAGTGACTCGATTGGAGGGAGCGTCGATACGCAGTATTTT. The rearrangement joins TRBV6-4 to TRBJ2-3; D might be TRBD2 (6 bases). This CDR3 contains 16 residues. Germline assignment: CDR1 MRHNA and CDR2 SNTAGT. Trimming stripped 0 bases from V and 6 bases from J, with 16 bases between.

The chain couples TRBV11-3 to TRBJ2-5; 7 bases are a match to TRBD2. This CDR3 is built from 16 residues. V shed 1 base and J 1 base; nucleotides not matched to a gene: 6. Germline V lookup: CDR1 SGHNT, CDR2 YENEEA. In nucleotides, the CDR3 is TGTGCCAGCAGCTTAGGAACGGGAGGCCGCCAAGAGACCCAGTACTTC. Protein: CASSLGTGGRQETQYF.

This clonotype has only a few counts. The rearrangement joins TRBV20-1 to TRBJ2-1, with TRBD2 identical over 9 bases. This CDR3 region has 17 residues. After removal of 0 bases from V and 4 bases from J, the junction contained 10 bases not matched to a gene. Germline loops: CDR1 DFQATT, CDR2 SNEGSKA (reference sequence). The CDR3 DNA follows: TGCAGTGCTAGAGAGGCAGGGAGCGGGAGGAGATACAATGAGCAGTTCTTC. Its translation is CSAREAGSGRRYNEQFF.

V is TRBV7-9 and J is TRBJ1-4; 9 bases align to TRBD1. The CDR3 sequence is 13 residues long. J was trimmed by 11 bases and V by 7 bases; bases with no gene match: 8. Germline CDR1 SEHNR, CDR2 FQNEAQ (reference sequence). The CDR3 DNA reads TGTGCCAGCATGACCGACAGGGGGTGGAAACTGTTTTTT. This codes for CASMTDRGWKLFF.

This chain uses TRBV29-1 with TRBJ2-5, with 8 nucleotides matching TRBD2. The DNA end lines up better with TRBJ2-1; the J call may be wrong. There are 12 residues in the CDR3. The germline V gene has CDR1 SQVTM and CDR2 ANQGSEA. In nucleotides, the CDR3 is TGCAGCGTTGACTTAGCGGGATCTGAGCAGTTCTTC. The encoded protein is CSVDLAGSEQFF.

Ten or more counts support this clonotype. The chain recombines TRBV7-2 with TRBJ2-7; TRBD2 aligns across 10 bases. Germline-derived CDR1 and CDR2 are SGHTA and FQGNSA. This CDR3 has 14 amino acids. The V gene end was trimmed by 2 bases and the J gene end by 2 bases; junction bases not matched to a gene: 0. Here the CDR3 DNA reads TGTGCCAGCAGCTTACTAGCGGGAGCCTACGAGCAGTACTTC. As protein: CASSLLAGAYEQYF.

The chain joins TRBV2 to TRBJ2-5; D is possibly TRBD1 (6 bases). The end of the DNA aligns better with TRBJ2-1, so the J call may be wrong. CDR1 is SNHLY and CDR2 is FYNNEI in the germline V gene. The CDR3 consists of 13 residues. As DNA, the CDR3 is TGTGCCAGCACGGGACACACCAACAATGAGCAGTTCTTC. As protein: CASTGHTNNEQFF.